The 32 T cell receptor beta chains below all came from one sample that was sequenced in a study of cytomegalovirus exposure and HLA in healthy donors. The PCR ran on 60 Vbeta and 13 Jbeta primers. Method: immunoSEQ multiplex PCR; TCRdb's copy keeps in-frame clones and lacks some. The sample yields roughly 150,000 clones, 75% seen once. Input material: PBMCs. The receptors derive from a woman aged 45-65 years in good health and CMV-seropositive.

This chain joins TRBV5-6 and TRBJ2-5; tentative D call: TRBD1 (6 bases). V was shortened by 3 bases and J by 4 bases, with 13 bases between the two germline ends. Germline values: CDR1 SGHDT, CDR2 YYEEEE. CDR3 length: 14 amino acids. The CDR3 here is CASSSQGSAETQYF. DNA for the CDR3: TGTGCCAGCAGCTCTCAGGGGTCTGCAGAGACCCAGTACTTC.

The chain combines TRBV18 with TRBJ1-2; 7 bases are shared with TRBD1. J lost 7 bases, V lost 6 bases, and 8 bases had no gene match. The length of the CDR3 is 13 residues. CDR1 and CDR2 (germline): KGHSH, LQKENI. The CDR3 is CASSPGQDVGYTF. The CDR3, as DNA: TGTGCCAGCTCCCCAGGACAGGATGTTGGCTACACCTTC.

In regard to this clone: Distinct nucleotide sequences in the sample also encode this CDR3. The chain links TRBV5-1 to TRBJ2-5; D not resolved. The CDR3 is 13 residues long. Germline CDR1 and CDR2: SGHRS and YFSETQ. Trimming took off 2 bases at V and 0 bases at J, with 5 bases between the two ends. Here the CDR3 DNA reads TGCGCCAGCAGCTTAGACAACCAAGAGACCCAGTACTTC. It is translated as CASSLDNQETQYF.

The J gene is TRBJ2-3, the V gene TRBV11-2; 11 nucleotides agree with TRBD2. CDR1 and CDR2 from the germline V gene are SGHAT and FQNNGV. Trimming removed 6 bases from V and 4 bases from J; junction bases left unmatched: 15. The CDR3 is made up of 18 amino acids. This CDR3 reads CASRSPWASGGSPDTQYF. DNA for the CDR3: TGTGCCAGCAGATCCCCTTGGGCTAGCGGGGGGAGCCCAGATACGCAGTATTTT. Looking up the rest from reference TRBV11-2 and TRBJ2-3 gives the full variable domain: EAGVAQSPRYKIIEKRQSVAFWCNPISGHATLYWYQQILGQGPKLLIQFQNNGVVDDSQLPKDRFSAERLKGVDSTLKIQPAKLEDSAVYLCASRSPWASGGSPDTQYFGPGTRLTVL.

V gene TRBV6-5 combines with J gene TRBJ1-4, with D perhaps TRBD1 (5 bases). Germline assignment: CDR1 MNHEY and CDR2 SVGAGI. V dropped 0 bases and J dropped 7 bases, with 12 bases sitting between them. The CDR3 sequence is 15 residues long. The CDR3 here is CASSYSNGGGEKLFF. The DNA for the CDR3 is TGTGCCAGCAGTTACTCGAACGGGGGTGGTGAAAAACTGTTTTTT.

The rearrangement uses TRBV30 and TRBJ2-5; 7 bases map to TRBD2. The CDR3 consists of 16 residues. V lost 0 bases, J lost 5 bases, and 12 bases stayed unmatched. Germline V gene sequence: CDR1 GTSNPN, CDR2 SVGIG (reference sequence). The CDR3 reads CAWSVGGGPERETQYF. The CDR3 DNA reads as TGTGCCTGGAGTGTCGGCGGGGGTCCCGAAAGGGAGACCCAGTACTTC.

This sequence joins TRBV6-1 and TRBJ2-1, with 7 bases identical to TRBD2. Germline V CDR1 and CDR2: MNHNS, SASEGT. J was trimmed by 6 bases and V by 5 bases; bases with no gene match: 4. This CDR3 has 13 residues. This CDR3 reads CASSWGGGNEQFF. CDR3 coding DNA: TGTGCCAGCAGTTGGGGGGGAGGCAATGAGCAGTTCTTC.

The gene calls are TRBV7-9 and TRBJ1-3; D remains ambiguous. CDR1 and CDR2 (germline): SEHNR, FQNEAQ (reference sequence). This CDR3 is 15 amino acids long. V was trimmed by 8 bases and J by 2 bases, leaving 16 bases between them. The CDR3 loop reads CASDLGLGTGNTIYF. In nucleotides, the CDR3 is TGTGCCAGCGATCTGGGCCTGGGCACTGGAAACACCATATATTTT.

This clone occurred once. The V call is TRBV13, the J call TRBJ2-1, with D unresolved. Germline V gene lookup returns CDR1 PRHDT and CDR2 FYEKMQ (reference sequence). V was pared by 0 bases and J by 4 bases, with 7 bases between. The CDR3 length is 14 residues. The CDR3 bases are TGTGCCAGCAGCTTAGGGACCGGGTACAATGAGCAGTTCTTC. Translated: CASSLGTGYNEQFF.

Notes on this clone: The identical CDR3 is also encoded by other nucleotide sequences in the sample. The V gene is TRBV6-1, the J gene TRBJ2-1; perhaps TRBD1 as D (7 bases). CDR3 size: 15 residues. The V end lost 5 bases, the J end lost 8 bases, and 19 bases lay between the germline ends. CDR1 is MNHNS and CDR2 is SASEGT in the germline V gene. Here the CDR3 DNA reads TGTGCCAGCAGTTTTGGGCCAGGGGGGTCGGATGAGCAGTTCTTC. Translating gives CASSFGPGGSDEQFF.

CDR3 nucleotide sequence: TGTGCCATCAAGGGACAGGGGGCCTCTAACTATGGCTACACCTTC. Translating it yields CAIKGQGASNYGYTF. The genes are TRBV10-3 and TRBJ1-2; the match to TRBD1 covers 12 bases. Germline V lookup: CDR1 ENHRY, CDR2 SYGVKD. With V trimmed by 7 bases and J by 0 bases, 3 bases remained unmatched. The CDR3 is 15 residues long.

This chain joins TRBV6-1 and TRBJ2-7, with 8 bases fitting TRBD2. V shed 11 bases and J 1 base; nucleotides not matched to a gene: 7. This CDR3 contains 13 residues. CDR1 and CDR2 (germline): MNHNS, SASEGT. The CDR3 protein is CAAKRGSSYEQYF. CDR3 bases: TGTGCCGCAAAGCGGGGGAGTTCCTACGAGCAGTACTTC.

This chain links TRBV7-9 with TRBJ2-1; the D gene is possibly TRBD1 (6 bases). CDR1 and CDR2 (germline): SEHNR, FQNEAQ (reference sequence). This CDR3 spans 15 amino acids. Trimming took 0 bases from V and 1 from J, leaving 7 bases between them. CDR3 in DNA: TGTGCCAGCAGCTTAGCACAGGGATCCTACAATGAGCAGTTCTTC. As protein: CASSLAQGSYNEQFF.

This chain joins TRBV27 and TRBJ2-7, with 10 bases aligning to TRBD2. Per germline, CDR1 MNHEY and CDR2 SMNVEV (reference sequence). V lost 3 bases to trimming and J lost 3 bases; unmatched junction nucleotides: 5. The CDR3 consists of 15 residues. CDR3 in amino acids: CASSLKRGGLYEQYF. For the CDR3, the DNA is TGTGCCAGCAGTTTGAAGCGGGGGGGGCTCTACGAGCAGTACTTC.

V is TRBV5-1 and J is TRBJ1-1; possible D gene TRBD1, 5 bases. Trimming shortened V by 0 bases and J by 4 bases, and 13 bases separated the two germline ends. The germline CDR1 and CDR2 sequences are SGHRS and YFSETQ. The CDR3 is made up of 15 amino acids. The CDR3 loop is CASSLVDGGSTEAFF. As DNA, the CDR3 is TGCGCCAGCAGCTTGGTGGACGGGGGTAGCACTGAAGCTTTCTTT. The full variable domain, completed using reference TRBV5-1 and TRBJ1-1, is KAGVTQTPRYLIKTRGQQVTLSCSPISGHRSVSWYQQTPGQGLQFLFEYFSETQRNKGNFPGRFSGRQFSNSRSEMNVSTLELGDSALYLCASSLVDGGSTEAFFGQGTRLTVV.

The chain combines TRBV5-1 with TRBJ2-2, with 8 bases fitting TRBD2. V gave up 2 bases and J gave up 6 bases; unmatched junction bases: 12. This CDR3 has 17 amino acids. Germline assignment: CDR1 SGHRS and CDR2 YFSETQ. CDR3 in amino acids: CASSLLGAGEPPGELFF. The CDR3 bases are TGCGCCAGCAGCTTACTAGGAGCGGGGGAGCCCCCCGGGGAGCTGTTTTTT. The full variable domain, with the rest looked up from reference TRBV5-1 and TRBJ2-2, is KAGVTQTPRYLIKTRGQQVTLSCSPISGHRSVSWYQQTPGQGLQFLFEYFSETQRNKGNFPGRFSGRQFSNSRSEMNVSTLELGDSALYLCASSLLGAGEPPGELFFGEGSRLTVL.

The rearrangement links TRBV7-8 to TRBJ2-1; 8 positions match TRBD2. The germline CDR1 and CDR2 sequences are SGHVS and FQNEAQ. The CDR3 extends over 16 amino acids. Germline trimming cut 0 bases from V and 9 bases from J; bases unmatched to any gene: 10. As DNA, the CDR3 is TGTGCCAGCAGCTTAGCTGCCGGGGGGGGGTGGAGTGAGCAGTTCTTC. Translating gives CASSLAAGGGWSEQFF.

Only a few counts were recorded for this clone. This CDR3 reads CASSYRAAGVNNEQFF. CDR3 DNA: TGTGCCAGCAGTTACCGGGCAGCGGGAGTAAACAATGAGCAGTTCTTC. The chain couples TRBV6-5 to TRBJ2-1, with 8 positions matching TRBD2. V shed 2 bases, J shed 5 bases, and the junction held 8 bases outside the gene matches. The CDR3 length is 16 residues. CDR1 and CDR2 (germline): MNHEY, SVGAGI.

On this clone: As the CDR3 is not closed by the conserved phenylalanine or tryptophan, this likely results from a read error. The rearrangement joins TRBV6-5 to TRBJ1-5; 10 bases agree with TRBD1. The CDR3 runs 14 residues. V lost 5 bases, J lost 6 bases, and 4 bases stayed unmatched. Germline V CDR1 and CDR2: MNHEY, SVGAGI. DNA for the CDR3: TGTGCCAGCAGTAGGGGACAGGGGACTCAGCCCCAGCATCTT. Translated: CASSRGQGTQPQHL.

This sequence joins TRBV5-6 and TRBJ2-5; the match to TRBD1 covers 10 bases. The length of the CDR3 is 13 residues. Trimming at V came to 6 bases and at J to 11 bases, leaving 10 bases not matched to a gene. Germline loops: CDR1 SGHDT, CDR2 YYEEEE. CDR3 in DNA: TGTGCCAGCAAAAGACAGGGGGCGCGGGAGCAGTACTTC. It codes for CASKRQGAREQYF.

The V call is TRBV5-1, the J call TRBJ2-1, with 12 bases fitting TRBD2. In germline, CDR1 is SGHRS, CDR2 YFSETQ. V shed 4 bases and J 4 bases; nucleotides not matched to a gene: 6. This CDR3 is 16 amino acids long. CDR3 loop: CASSLTSGGTYNEQFF. CDR3 nucleotides: TGCGCCAGCAGCCTGACTAGCGGGGGAACATACAATGAGCAGTTCTTC. The full variable domain, with the rest looked up from reference TRBV5-1 and TRBJ2-1, is KAGVTQTPRYLIKTRGQQVTLSCSPISGHRSVSWYQQTPGQGLQFLFEYFSETQRNKGNFPGRFSGRQFSNSRSEMNVSTLELGDSALYLCASSLTSGGTYNEQFFGPGTRLTVL.

This clone was picked up a small number of times. V gene TRBV5-5 combines with J gene TRBJ1-1; 8 bases agree with TRBD1. Per germline, CDR1 SGHKS and CDR2 YYEKEE (reference sequence). The CDR3 is 16 residues long. V trimming: 2 bases; J trimming: 9 bases; junction bases outside the gene matches: 15. This CDR3 reads CASSFGQGGVQRKAFF. The CDR3 region has the DNA TGTGCCAGCAGCTTCGGACAGGGAGGAGTGCAGAGAAAAGCTTTCTTT.

The V gene is TRBV7-3, the J gene TRBJ1-1; D call uncertain. Germline V gives CDR1 SGHTA, CDR2 FQGTGA. This CDR3 spans 14 amino acids. Trimming took off 5 bases at V and 3 bases at J, with 13 bases between the two ends. The CDR3 here is CASSMAHMDTEAFF. The DNA for the CDR3 is TGTGCCAGCAGCATGGCCCACATGGACACTGAAGCTTTCTTT.

The chain combines TRBV5-4 with TRBJ2-7, with 15 nucleotides matching TRBD2. The CDR3 contains 17 residues. CDR1 and CDR2 from the germline V gene are SGHNT and YYREEE (reference sequence). J lost 1 base, V lost 3 bases, and 5 bases had no gene match. In DNA, the CDR3 is TGTGCCAGCAGCTCTCCCGGACTAGCGGGGGGGTCCTACGAGCAGTACTTC. Protein product: CASSSPGLAGGSYEQYF.

The chain combines TRBV6-1 with TRBJ2-1, with D tentatively TRBD2 (6 bases). CDR3 length equals 12 residues. V was trimmed by 10 bases and J by 9 bases, leaving 16 bases between them. Germline assignment: CDR1 MNHNS and CDR2 SASEGT. CDR3 DNA sequence: TGTGCCACCGAACCGGGGGAAGGTGAGCAGTTCTTC. Its translation is CATEPGEGEQFF.

This chain uses TRBV15 with TRBJ1-4, with 9 positions matching TRBD1. Germline loops: CDR1 LNHNV, CDR2 YYDKDF (reference sequence). The ends lost 6 bases at V and 4 bases at J; junction bases unmatched: 9. The length of the CDR3 is 16 residues. The CDR3 loop is CATRSKGQGGNEKLFF. The DNA for the CDR3 is TGTGCCACCAGATCCAAGGGACAGGGCGGTAATGAAAAACTGTTTTTT.

The chain couples TRBV2 to TRBJ1-3; D not resolved. V was shortened by 11 bases and J by 0 bases, with 17 bases between the two germline ends. Germline CDR1 SNHLY, CDR2 FYNNEI. The CDR3 is 15 amino acids. The CDR3 DNA reads TGTGCCTTTACTATCCTTGGAGGCTCTGGAAACACCATATATTTT. It specifies CAFTILGGSGNTIYF.

This chain joins TRBV2 and TRBJ2-3, with 11 bases aligning to TRBD2. The CDR3 has 16 residues. Germline loops: CDR1 SNHLY, CDR2 FYNNEI. After removal of 2 bases from V and 4 bases from J, the junction contained 5 bases not matched to a gene. CDR3 loop: CASSEPLAGVADTQYF. The CDR3 coding sequence is TGTGCCAGCAGTGAACCACTAGCGGGGGTGGCAGATACGCAGTATTTT.

The gene calls are TRBV11-2 and TRBJ2-7; TRBD1 agrees at 10 bases. Germline V gene lookup returns CDR1 SGHAT and CDR2 FQNNGV. The CDR3 runs to 15 residues. V shed 4 bases and J 3 bases; nucleotides not matched to a gene: 6. The DNA for the CDR3 is TGTGCCAGCAGCTCCTGGACAGGGGGAAACTACGAGCAGTACTTC. It encodes CASSSWTGGNYEQYF.

This clone has only a few counts. The chain is built from TRBV5-6 and TRBJ1-3; D is possibly TRBD1 (5 bases). The CDR3 has 15 residues. Germline CDR1 and CDR2: SGHDT and YYEEEE. V was shortened by 1 base and J by 0 bases, with 8 bases between the two germline ends. Here the CDR3 DNA reads TGTGCCAGCAGCTTGAGCGACAGCTCTGGAAACACCATATATTTT. It codes for CASSLSDSSGNTIYF.

V is TRBV11-2 and J is TRBJ1-5; D gene ambiguous. Trimming cost V 1 base and J 5 bases, with 6 bases left between them. The CDR3 spans 13 residues. Germline V CDR1 and CDR2: SGHAT, FQNNGV. The CDR3 loop reads CASSLVSDQPQHF. CDR3 in DNA: TGTGCCAGCAGCTTAGTATCGGATCAGCCCCAGCATTTT.

In this sample, this clone turned up once. One junction end does not reproduce the germline sequence, and a read error may be involved. V gene TRBV5-1 combines with J gene TRBJ1-1, with TRBD1 as a possible D gene (5 bases). The CDR3 extends over 14 amino acids. Per germline, CDR1 SGHRS and CDR2 YFSETQ. The CDR3, as DNA: TGCGCCAGCAGCCTCTTCGGGGGGAACCCTGAAGCTTTCTTT. Protein: CASSLFGGNPEAFF.